This record concerns one T cell receptor (beta chain) sequence. Clones were sequenced by immunoSEQ multiplex PCR, and TCRdb holds only the in-frame ones, with some missing. The table has roughly 260,000 clones, roughly 87% seen once. The sample originates from a study of blood T cell repertoires in COVID-19. This CDR3 is 16 amino acids long. The germline gives CDR1 SGDLS, CDR2 YYNGEE. Losses at the gene ends were 4 bases for V and 5 bases for J; bases not matched to a gene: 8. Sequences were obtained from peripheral blood. The chain uses TRBV9 and TRBJ2-3; 12 bases align to TRBD2. The TCR sequence derives from a woman in her forties or fifties who had recovered from COVID-19. This CDR3 reads CASSIASGRAGDTQYF. In DNA form, the CDR3 reads TGTGCCAGCAGCATTGCTAGCGGGAGGGCAGGAGATACGCAGTATTTT.